The T cell receptor beta chain described here comes from a study of T cells in Graves' hyperthyroidism and ophthalmopathy. Turning to this clonotype: Its target is not known.

The PBMCs studied were ones that came from approximately 9.9 ml fresh peripheral blood. The V gene end was trimmed by 5 bases and the J gene end by 8 bases; junction bases not matched to a gene: 13. Looked up from germline, CDR1 is KGHSH and CDR2 is LQKENI. CDR3 length equals 16 residues. Study-wide points: From stable hyperthyroidism, ophthalmopathy was set apart by a 13 V-J model.

Researchers amplified the TCR beta CDR3 regions from RNA transcripts. First-round RT-PCR with HTBI primers amplified the TCR CDR3 region. Each CDR3 protein gets one entry after TCRdb re-called the multiplex PCR reads with MiXCR. The repertoire holds about 350,000 distinct CDR3 sequences, with more than 11% as singletons. Sequencing was performed on blood. This chain joins TRBV18 and TRBJ2-1; the match to TRBD2 covers 9 bases. The source is a woman younger than 45 with Graves' hyperthyroidism. In DNA, the CDR3 is TGTGCCAGCTCAAGTTCGGCGGGAGGGAAGATCTATGAGCAGTTCTTC. Residues: CASSSSAGGKIYEQFF. Full variable domain (remainder filled in from reference TRBV18 and TRBJ2-1): NAGVMQNPRHLVRRRGQEARLRCSPMKGHSHVYWYRQLPEEGLKFMVYLQKENIIDESGMPKERFSAEFPKEGPSILRIQQVVRGDSAAYFCASSSSAGGKIYEQFFGPGTRLTVL.